This TCR beta chain was identified during a study of OX40 agonist ivuxolimab in advanced cancers. Study background: In this trial design, patients received ivuxolimab intravenously at 0.01 to 10 mg/kg every 2 weeks. Study-wide results and caveats: Low normalized clonal expansion also occurred in some nonresponding patients.

As concerns this clone: The antigen remains unidentified.

If patients had autoimmune disease history or systemic immunosuppression, they were excluded. Germline CDR1 SGHVS, CDR2 FNYEAQ. With 2 bases removed from V and 0 bases from J, the gap between germline ends came to 11 bases. This CDR3 has 16 amino acids. Measured with immunoSEQ multiplex PCR; TCRdb has only the in-frame clones, and not every one. The sample lists some 81,000 clones, around 86% occurring once. The input for sequencing was CD4+ or CD8+ T cells sorted from blood, taken in a trial of the OX40 agonist ivuxolimab. This sequence joins TRBV7-6 and TRBJ1-3, with D perhaps matching TRBD1 (5 bases). This receptor was identified in an adult with an advanced solid tumor such as melanoma, head and neck, liver or kidney cancer. The CDR3 loop reads CASSLQGHNSGNTIYF. The CDR3 nucleotides are TGTGCCAGCAGCTTACAAGGACATAACTCTGGAAACACCATATATTTT.